This T cell receptor beta chain was recovered during a study of cytomegalovirus exposure and HLA in healthy donors (dated by TCRdb to the late 2010s). Broadly, across the study: According to an earlier analysis of a few hundred of the donors, some 180 million T cells yielded over 100 million unique TCR beta sequences and 276 Gb of sequence data. The study profiled the T cell repertoires of more than 500 subjects by immunosequencing and related them to cytomegalovirus serostatus. To study patterns of TCR occurrence, a later analysis re-analyzed previously published TCR beta repertoires from 666 donors and added high-resolution HLA genotyping. The aim of the study was to test whether cataloging public T cell receptors could identify signatures of past pathogen exposure. Genome-wide SNP genotypes for about 65% of the 666 donors were used in a later genetic analysis, which treated that subset as a discovery cohort. A separate validation cohort of about 110 different subjects was used in addition to the roughly 620-subject first cohort. Donor age, sex, ethnicity and CMV serostatus were compiled together with the repertoire data. The study combined high-throughput TCR immunosequencing, statistical association of individual TCRs with disease status, and machine learning to predict cytomegalovirus infection status. Several DR-DQ haplotypes were treated as single units for association and clustering because of strong linkage in the cohort. In the later analysis, no new phenotypic data were used to find candidate immune exposures; instead, reliance was placed on TCR beta sequences and their occurrence across donors. Among 300 to 500 genotyped donors of the cohort, an average of roughly 230,000 unique TCR beta nucleotide sequences was sequenced per donor, of which approximately 18% were non-productive. An early release covering roughly 640 HLA-typed donors comprised roughly 300 gigabases of sequencing data and tens of millions of unique TCR sequences. The genetic ancestry cluster associated with self-reported Caucasian donors included 81% of the roughly 410 genotyped donors. HLA typing covered class I and class II loci at four-digit resolution. Typing coverage differed by locus: A, B, C, DRB1 and DQB1 were typed in roughly 620-630 donors, DQA1 in 522, DPA1 in around 580, and DPB1 in 400 to 490. All discovery cohort repertoires had been generated on a single sequencing platform. An earlier analysis of 587 of the donors applied high-throughput TCR beta sequencing to assess whether each TCR beta V gene segment acted as functional or pseudogenic.

Library preparation used the immunoSEQ multiplex PCR assay. For the multiplex PCR, a mixture combining 60 forward primers for TCR Vbeta segments and 13 reverse primers for TCR Jbeta segments was used. Amplification of the CDR3 region of rearranged TCR beta genes was performed with a multiplex PCR assay on genomic DNA. The amplified TCR beta libraries were sequenced on the Illumina HiSeq System as 87-base-pair reads. The authors' pipeline ran thus. A later analysis tallied 75 million to 95 million unique TCR beta chains across the 660 or so repertoires, and some 10 million of those chains were shared by two or more donors. Raw reads were error-corrected and collapsed into unique sequences by a nearest-neighbor algorithm in which closely related sequences were merged to remove PCR and sequencing errors. CDR3 sequences were aligned to IMGT reference sequences to assign V, D and J gene segments. Each retained sequence needed at least a six-nucleotide match to both a V gene segment and a J gene segment. A rearrangement counted as productive if the CDR3 had no stop codons and remained in frame with V and J, and every other rearrangement counted as non-productive. CDR3 was defined by IMGT convention, running from the second conserved V-encoded cysteine to the conserved J-encoded phenylalanine. In an earlier analysis of approximately 590 of the donors, sequences lacking an unambiguous match to a single V gene segment were excluded. An earlier analysis of 587 of the donors classified V segments as functional when productive rearrangements were above 56.7% and as segregating when the standard deviation between donors was above 5%. To diagnose cytomegalovirus status from the catalog of TCR beta chain sequences, a statistical classification framework was built. V and J gene assignment, in a later analysis, came from comparing TCR nucleotide sequences with IMGT/GENE-DB human TR gene sequences. Using the TCRdist pipeline, a later analysis assigned CDR3 sequences along with most-parsimonious VDJ recombination scenarios. In a later analysis, every TCR beta chain was defined by the combination of its CDR3 amino acid sequence and its V-gene family, and reads without a unique V-gene family were dropped. As a way to deal with suspected cross-contamination and a sequencing artifact, a later analysis dropped nearly 600 nucleotide sequences that were highly shared and had low generation probability. For each public chain, a later analysis derived a clonal expansion index from normalized ranks of inferred template counts within each repertoire. In a later analysis, generation probabilities were computed using a VDJ recombination model fitted to out-of-frame rearrangements, and the results were checked against IGoR. Hypergeometric tests were used in a later analysis to score TCR-TCR, TCR-HLA and TCR-CMV co-occurrence, with a repertoire-size bias correction applied to the TCR pairs. A later analysis estimated false discovery rates by permuting HLA or CMV assignments 20 times. In a later analysis, co-occurring TCRs were grouped using DBSCAN, and TCRdist sequence similarity was added for clustering within HLA-allele-positive subsets. Repertoires with fewer than 30,000 or more than 120,000 public chains were left out of co-occurrence clustering, as were four to six repertoires with anomalous nucleotide sharing. Entries here come from immuneACCESS through TCRdb and include only in-frame sequences with V and J called. Some clones fail to appear in such tables; in the studies checked, an unresolved V gene covers under half of the shortfall, and the cause of the remainder is unknown. The V and J calls and clone size come from that table; D and trimming were worked out from the DNA. The sample data list about 93,000 clones, and around 81% of these were observed just once. The ten largest account for under 0.75% of the sample.

Broader findings and caveats from the paper: In this cohort, only TCR beta chains were sequenced, and detectable features were limited by the absence of alpha or paired-chain data. Compared with the approximately 700-donor mean, donors in an Asian-associated ancestry cluster had fewer N-insertions in productive TCRs, according to a later genetic analysis. The classifier was reported to diagnose cytomegalovirus status with high specificity and sensitivity in both the original cohort and the validation cohort. According to a later analysis, TCR association rates differed among HLA loci, with DRB1 alleles showing the most associated TCRs and HLA-C alleles showing the fewest. Linkage disequilibrium might explain the correlated functional status among segregating V segments, but an unknown experimental factor could not be ruled out. Presence/absence analyses assumed roughly uniform sequencing depth across donors, an assumption that may not hold. Most CMV-associated TCR beta chains appeared to be HLA-restricted in a later analysis, and the HLA associations seemed to be driven largely by CMV exposure. A total of 150 to 200 TCR beta chains were listed by the study as associated with cytomegalovirus. A group of highly shared sequence variants was considered likely to be a technical artifact of the sequencing pipeline. HLA typing was unavailable for some donors at each locus, so association tests used only the typed subset. Immune exposure information for the cohort was limited to CMV serostatus. Assigning TCR associations to individual alleles was difficult when HLA alleles, especially DR and DQ, strongly co-occurred. Most TCR sequences were seen in very few donors, while some public TCRs were found in many individuals. In an earlier analysis of some 500 of the donors, most TCR beta V segments were observed in productive rearrangements about 87% or about 30% of the time, broadly matching IMGT annotations. The 87-base-pair reads could not distinguish some IMGT-functional V segments, including TRBV6-2 and TRBV6-3, so those segments were excluded. In vitro tests confirmed that three of the cytomegalovirus-associated TCR beta chains recognize cytomegalovirus antigens. According to a later analysis, parvovirus B19, influenza, CMV and Epstein-Barr virus appeared linked to several top co-occurrence clusters. Specific HLA alleles were associated with 15,000 to 20,000 TCR beta sequences at a false discovery rate of 0.05 in a later analysis. According to the authors, the approach could potentially be generalized to other disease states and immunological phenotypes. A further reported finding was that TCR beta sequences accurately predicted the HLA-A and HLA-B alleles for most subjects in the first cohort. A later analysis found that HLA-associated TCR beta chains were more clonally expanded and had lower generation probabilities than equally common non-associated chains. An association between a missense DCLRE1C variant and V-gene and J-gene trimming of TCR beta chains was found in a later genetic analysis and replicated in an independent cohort. Because counts were too low, seventeen rarely observed V segments, including chromosome 9 orphons, were excluded from the earlier analysis of roughly 580 of the donors.

To note about this clone: This clone's antigen is unknown. The record has no base qualities; no much larger clone is one base away.

The germline V and J ends show losses of 2 bases and 12 bases respectively, and no gene match explains 5 bases of the junction. The CDR3 holds 12 amino acids from the cysteine to the phenylalanine. Of all the DNA, just the CDR3 is kept, 36 bases in frame from base 1. Sequences LNHDA (CDR1) and SQIVND (CDR2) are obtained from the germline V gene (reference sequence). In total, fewer than 750 healthy bone marrow donors made up the cohort. Cohort members were all nominally healthy when sampled, although unrecorded immune exposures were likely present. The donor was CMV seronegative and was included in the group of several hundred seronegative cohort members. A peripheral blood sample was collected from each donor, and TCR beta sequencing was performed on peripheral blood mononuclear cells. The Qiagen DNeasy Blood Extraction Kit was used to extract genomic DNA from the blood cell samples.

Recombination linked TRBV19 to TRBJ1-1, and TRBD1 matches 8 of the central bases. This clonotype was sampled from a young man in good health and CMV-seronegative. The specimen sequenced was PBMCs. The DNA is TGTGCCAGTAGTATACAGGGGGCTGCATCTTTCTTT. This encodes CASSIQGAASFF.